Sequencing of this T cell receptor beta chain was carried out in a study of PD-1 blockade in classical Hodgkin lymphoma. On the study more broadly: Intravenous delivery of nivolumab at 3 mg/kg to patients occurred every 2 weeks. Findings of the study overall: Complete responders entered with baseline diversity on par with newly diagnosed patients, the results showed. Those patients who began receiving nivolumab less than 1 year after ASCT had lower diversity, and they were excluded.

Relapses following autologous stem cell transplantation were seen in all patients, with brentuximab vedotin exposure varying. Best responses were complete response, partial response or progressive disease. The germline CDR1 and CDR2 sequences are SGHTA and FQGNSA. The length of the CDR3 is 13 residues. The data were produced by immunoSEQ multiplex PCR, yet TCRdb's version contains in-frame clones alone and is incomplete. Here the sample spans about 85,000 clones, 85% to 95% being singletons. A word on this clone: Its antigen is undetermined.

The origin of this receptor is a human donor with classical Hodgkin lymphoma. This sequence joins TRBV7-2 and TRBJ2-7; D could derive from TRBD1 or TRBD2 (6 bases each). The sequencing used peripheral blood mononuclear cells (PBMCs), collected before the second cycle of nivolumab. The CDR3 bases are TGTGCAGTCCGGGGGCGGGCCTCCTACGAGCAGTACTTC. Its protein product is CAVRGRASYEQYF.